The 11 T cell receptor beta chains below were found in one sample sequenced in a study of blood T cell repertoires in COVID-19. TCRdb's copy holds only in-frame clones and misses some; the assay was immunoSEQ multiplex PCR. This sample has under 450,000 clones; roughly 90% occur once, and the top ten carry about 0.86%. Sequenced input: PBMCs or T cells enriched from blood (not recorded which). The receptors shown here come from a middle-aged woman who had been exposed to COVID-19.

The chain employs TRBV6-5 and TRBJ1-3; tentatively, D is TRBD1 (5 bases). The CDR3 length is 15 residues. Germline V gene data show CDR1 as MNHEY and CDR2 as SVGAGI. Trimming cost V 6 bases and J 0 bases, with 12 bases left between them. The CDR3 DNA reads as TGTGCCAGCAGGGCGGGACTGTACTCTGGAAACACCATATATTTT. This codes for CASRAGLYSGNTIYF.

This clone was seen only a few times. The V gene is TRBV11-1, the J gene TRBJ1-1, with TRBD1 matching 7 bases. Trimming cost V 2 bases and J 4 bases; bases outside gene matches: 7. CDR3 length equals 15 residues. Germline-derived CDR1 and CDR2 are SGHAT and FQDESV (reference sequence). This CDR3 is CASSLSTGKSTEAFF. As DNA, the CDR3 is TGTGCCAGCAGCTTATCGACAGGGAAGAGCACTGAAGCTTTCTTT.

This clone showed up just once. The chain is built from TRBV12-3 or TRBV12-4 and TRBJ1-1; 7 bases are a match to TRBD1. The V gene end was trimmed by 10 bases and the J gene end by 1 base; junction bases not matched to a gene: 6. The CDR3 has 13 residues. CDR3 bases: TGTGCCAATAAGAGGACAGGGAACACTGAAGCTTTCTTT. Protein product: CANKRTGNTEAFF.

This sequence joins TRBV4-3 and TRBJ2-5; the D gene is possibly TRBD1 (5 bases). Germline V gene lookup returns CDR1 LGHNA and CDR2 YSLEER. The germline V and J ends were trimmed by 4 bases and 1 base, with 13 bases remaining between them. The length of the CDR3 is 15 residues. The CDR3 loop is CASSRDSVPQETQYF. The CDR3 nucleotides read TGCGCCAGCAGCCGAGACAGTGTACCCCAAGAGACCCAGTACTTC.

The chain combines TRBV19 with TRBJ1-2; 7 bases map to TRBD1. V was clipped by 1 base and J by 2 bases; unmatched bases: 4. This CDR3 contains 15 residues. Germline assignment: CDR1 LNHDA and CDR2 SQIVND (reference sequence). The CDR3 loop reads CASSIGTGLNYGYTF. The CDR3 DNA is TGTGCCAGTAGTATAGGGACAGGATTGAACTATGGCTACACCTTC.

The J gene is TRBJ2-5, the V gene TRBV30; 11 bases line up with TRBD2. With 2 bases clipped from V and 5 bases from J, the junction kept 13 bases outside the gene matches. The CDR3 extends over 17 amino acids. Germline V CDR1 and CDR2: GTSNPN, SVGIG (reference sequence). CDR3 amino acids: CAWSYHSPGLAGETQYF. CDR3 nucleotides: TGTGCCTGGAGTTACCATTCCCCCGGACTAGCGGGCGAGACCCAGTACTTC.

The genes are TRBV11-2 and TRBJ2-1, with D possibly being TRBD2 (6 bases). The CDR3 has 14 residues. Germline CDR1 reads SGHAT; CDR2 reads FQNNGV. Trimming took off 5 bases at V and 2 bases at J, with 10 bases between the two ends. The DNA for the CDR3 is TGTGCCAGCAGCGGTAGCGGTCCCTACAATGAGCAGTTCTTC. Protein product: CASSGSGPYNEQFF.

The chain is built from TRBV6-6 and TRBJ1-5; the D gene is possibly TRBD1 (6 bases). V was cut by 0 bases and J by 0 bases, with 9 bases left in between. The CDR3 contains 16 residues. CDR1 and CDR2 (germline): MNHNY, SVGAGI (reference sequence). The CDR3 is CASSYSGQSSNQPQHF. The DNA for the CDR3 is TGTGCCAGCAGTTACTCAGGACAGAGTAGCAATCAGCCCCAGCATTTT.

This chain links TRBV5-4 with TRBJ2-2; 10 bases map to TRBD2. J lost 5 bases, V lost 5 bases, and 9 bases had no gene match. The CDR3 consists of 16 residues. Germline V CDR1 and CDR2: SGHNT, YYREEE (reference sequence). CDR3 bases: TGTGCCAGCAGTTCGGGGGGACTAGCGTGGACCGGGGAGCTGTTTTTT. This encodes CASSSGGLAWTGELFF.

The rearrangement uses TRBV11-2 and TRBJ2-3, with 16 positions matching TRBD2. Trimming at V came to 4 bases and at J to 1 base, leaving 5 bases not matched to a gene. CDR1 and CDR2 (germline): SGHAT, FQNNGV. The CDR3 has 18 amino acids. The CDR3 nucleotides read TGTGCCAGCAGCTCACCGGGACTAGCGGGGGGGCGCACAGATACGCAGTATTTT. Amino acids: CASSSPGLAGGRTDTQYF.

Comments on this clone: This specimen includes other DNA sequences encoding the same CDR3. The CDR3 DNA reads TGTGCCAGCAGTTACGGACAGGGGGCTTACGAGCAGTACTTC. It translates to CASSYGQGAYEQYF. This sequence joins TRBV6-5 and TRBJ2-7; 11 nucleotides agree with TRBD1. The V gene end was trimmed by 2 bases and the J gene end by 4 bases; junction bases not matched to a gene: 1. The CDR3 is 14 residues long. The germline V gene encodes CDR1 MNHEY and CDR2 SVGAGI.